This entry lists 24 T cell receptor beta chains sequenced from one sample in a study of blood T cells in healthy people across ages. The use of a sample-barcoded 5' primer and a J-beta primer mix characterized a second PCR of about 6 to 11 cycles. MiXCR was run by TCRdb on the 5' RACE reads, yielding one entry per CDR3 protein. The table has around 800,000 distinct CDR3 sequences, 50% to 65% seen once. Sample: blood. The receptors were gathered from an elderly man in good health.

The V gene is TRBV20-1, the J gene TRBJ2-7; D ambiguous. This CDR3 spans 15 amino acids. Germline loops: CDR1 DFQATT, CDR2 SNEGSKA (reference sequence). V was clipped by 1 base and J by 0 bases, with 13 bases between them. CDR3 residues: CSARVGFFSSYEQYF. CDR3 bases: TGCAGTGCTAGAGTGGGTTTTTTCAGCTCCTACGAGCAGTACTTC.

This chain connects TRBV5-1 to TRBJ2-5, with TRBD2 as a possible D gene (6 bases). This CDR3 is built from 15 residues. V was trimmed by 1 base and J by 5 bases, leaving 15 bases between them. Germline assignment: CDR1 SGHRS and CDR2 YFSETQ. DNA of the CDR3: TGCGCCAGCAGCTTGCTCGGGGGAAAATGGGAGACCCAGTACTTC. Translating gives CASSLLGGKWETQYF.

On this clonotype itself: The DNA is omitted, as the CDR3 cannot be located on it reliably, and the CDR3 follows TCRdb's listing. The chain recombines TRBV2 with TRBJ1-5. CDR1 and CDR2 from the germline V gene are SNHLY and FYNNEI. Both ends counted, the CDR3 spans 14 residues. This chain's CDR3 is CASTTSVAAGPQHF.

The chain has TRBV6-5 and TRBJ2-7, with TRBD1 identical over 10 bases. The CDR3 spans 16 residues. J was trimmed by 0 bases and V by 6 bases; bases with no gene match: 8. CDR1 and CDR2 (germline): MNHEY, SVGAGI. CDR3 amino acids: CASRPRDRGSSYEQYF. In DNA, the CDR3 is TGTGCCAGCAGACCAAGGGACAGGGGCAGCTCCTACGAGCAGTACTTC.

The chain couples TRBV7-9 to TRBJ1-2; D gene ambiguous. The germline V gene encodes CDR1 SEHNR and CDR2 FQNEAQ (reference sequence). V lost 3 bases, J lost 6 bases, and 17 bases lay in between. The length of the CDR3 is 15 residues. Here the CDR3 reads CASSFDGVHSDGYTF. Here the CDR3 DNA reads TGTGCCAGCAGCTTCGATGGCGTCCATAGCGATGGCTACACCTTC.

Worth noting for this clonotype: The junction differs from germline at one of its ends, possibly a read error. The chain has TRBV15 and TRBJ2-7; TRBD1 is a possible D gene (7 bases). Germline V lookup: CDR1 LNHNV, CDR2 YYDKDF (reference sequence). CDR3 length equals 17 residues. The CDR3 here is CATSGDVPRDSSYEQYF. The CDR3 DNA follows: TGTGCCACCAGCGGAGATGTCCCGCGGGACAGCTCCTACGAGCAGTACTTC. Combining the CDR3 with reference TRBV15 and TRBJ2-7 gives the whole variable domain DAMVIQNPRYQVTQFGKPVTLSCSQTLNHNVMYWYQQKSSQAPKLLFHYYDKDFNNEADTPDNFQSRRPNTSFCFLDIRSPGLGDTAMYLCATSGDVPRDSSYEQYFGPGTRLTVT.

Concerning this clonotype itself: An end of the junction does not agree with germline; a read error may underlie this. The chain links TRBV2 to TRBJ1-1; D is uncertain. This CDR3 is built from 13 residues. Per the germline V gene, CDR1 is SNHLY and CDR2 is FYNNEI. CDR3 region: CASREEMNTEAFF. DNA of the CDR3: TGTGCCAGCAGAGAAGAAATGAACACTGAAGCTTTCTTT.

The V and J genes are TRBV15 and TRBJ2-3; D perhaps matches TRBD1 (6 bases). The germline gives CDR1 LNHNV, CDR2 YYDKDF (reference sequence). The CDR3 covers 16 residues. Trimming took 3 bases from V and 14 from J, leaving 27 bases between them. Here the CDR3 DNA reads TGTGCCACCAGCAGCCCCTTGGGACAAACGCACAGATACGCGTATTTT. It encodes CATSSPLGQTHRYAYF.

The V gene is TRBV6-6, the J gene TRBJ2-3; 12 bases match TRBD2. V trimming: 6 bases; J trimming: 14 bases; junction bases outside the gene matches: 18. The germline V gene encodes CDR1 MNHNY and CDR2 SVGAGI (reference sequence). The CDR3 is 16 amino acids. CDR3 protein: CASSQSSGRGHRYAYF. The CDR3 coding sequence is TGTGCCAGCAGCCAGTCTAGCGGGAGGGGTCACAGATACGCGTATTTT.

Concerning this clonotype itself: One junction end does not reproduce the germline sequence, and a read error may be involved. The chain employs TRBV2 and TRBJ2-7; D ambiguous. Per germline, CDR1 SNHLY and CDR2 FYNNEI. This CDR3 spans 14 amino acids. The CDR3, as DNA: TGTGCCAGCAGTGTCAGCGCCGCCTACAATGAGCGGTACTTC. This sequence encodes CASSVSAAYNERYF.

CDR3 residues: CASTPSWARWDSPLHF. In DNA form, the CDR3 reads TGTGCCAGCACCCCAAGCTGGGCCAGGTGGGATTCACCCCTCCACTTT. V and J are TRBV6-1 and TRBJ1-6; D unclear. Germline V gene data show CDR1 as MNHNS and CDR2 as SASEGT. The CDR3 is made up of 16 amino acids. V was pared by 7 bases and J by 8 bases, with 21 bases between.

This chain's CDR3 is CATSRLTETQYF. DNA for the CDR3: TGTGCCACCTCCCGCCTTACGGAGACCCAGTACTTC. The chain recombines TRBV28 with TRBJ2-5; D gene ambiguous. Trimming cost V 10 bases and J 5 bases, with 14 bases left between them. This CDR3 is 12 amino acids long. Germline V lookup: CDR1 MDHEN, CDR2 SYDVKM.

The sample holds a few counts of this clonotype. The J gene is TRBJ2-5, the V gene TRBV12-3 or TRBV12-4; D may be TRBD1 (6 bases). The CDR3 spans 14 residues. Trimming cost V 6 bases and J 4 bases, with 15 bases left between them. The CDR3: CASSQTTGGETQYF. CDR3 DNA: TGTGCCAGCAGCCAGACGACAGGCGGAGAGACCCAGTACTTC.

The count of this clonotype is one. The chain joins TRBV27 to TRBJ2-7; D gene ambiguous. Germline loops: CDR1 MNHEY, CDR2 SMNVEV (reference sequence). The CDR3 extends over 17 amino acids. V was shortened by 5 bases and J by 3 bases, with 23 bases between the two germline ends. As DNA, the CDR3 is TGTGCCAGCAGTGTCCGATCCTCTCCGTCGTTCGTCTACGAGCAGTACTTC. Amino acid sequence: CASSVRSSPSFVYEQYF.

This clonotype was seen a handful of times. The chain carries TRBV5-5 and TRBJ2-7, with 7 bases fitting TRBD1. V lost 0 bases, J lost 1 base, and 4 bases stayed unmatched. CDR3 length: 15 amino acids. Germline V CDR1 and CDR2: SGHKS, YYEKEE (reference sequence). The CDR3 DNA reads TGTGCCAGCAGCTTGGACAGGGGAGCATCCTACGAGCAGTACTTC. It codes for CASSLDRGASYEQYF.

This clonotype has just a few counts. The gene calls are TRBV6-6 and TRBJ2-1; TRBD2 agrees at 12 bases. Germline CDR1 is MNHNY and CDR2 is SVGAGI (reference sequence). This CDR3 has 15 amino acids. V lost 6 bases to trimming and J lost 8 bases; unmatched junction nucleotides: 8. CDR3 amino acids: CASSPRTSGNDEQFF. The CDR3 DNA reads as TGTGCCAGCAGCCCCCGGACTAGCGGGAACGATGAGCAGTTCTTC.

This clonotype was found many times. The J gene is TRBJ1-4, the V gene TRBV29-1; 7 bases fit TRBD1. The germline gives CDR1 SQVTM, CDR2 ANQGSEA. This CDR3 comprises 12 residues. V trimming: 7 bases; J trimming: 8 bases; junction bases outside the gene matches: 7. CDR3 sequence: CSAEQGSEKLFF. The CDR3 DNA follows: TGCAGCGCCGAACAGGGGTCCGAAAAACTGTTTTTT.

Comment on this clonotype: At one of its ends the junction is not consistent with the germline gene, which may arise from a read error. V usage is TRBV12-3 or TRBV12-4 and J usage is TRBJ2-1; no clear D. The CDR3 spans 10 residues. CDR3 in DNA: TGTGCCAGCAGTGATTATGAGCAGTTCTTT. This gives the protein CASSDYEQFF.

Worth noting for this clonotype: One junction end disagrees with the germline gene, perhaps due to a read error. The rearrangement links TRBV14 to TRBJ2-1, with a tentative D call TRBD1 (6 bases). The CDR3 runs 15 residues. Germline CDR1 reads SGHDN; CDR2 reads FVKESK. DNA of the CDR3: TGTGCCGGCAGCCAGGGGAATGGGGTTGACAATGAGCAGTTCTTC. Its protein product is CAGSQGNGVDNEQFF.

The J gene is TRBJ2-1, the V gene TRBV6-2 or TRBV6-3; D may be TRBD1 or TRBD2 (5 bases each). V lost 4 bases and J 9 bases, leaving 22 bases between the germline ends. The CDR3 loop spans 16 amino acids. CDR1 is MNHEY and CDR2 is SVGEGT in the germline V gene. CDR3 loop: CASSSGGAGGRGEQFF. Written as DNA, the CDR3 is TGTGCCAGCAGTTCCGGTGGGGCGGGCGGCCGGGGTGAGCAGTTCTTC.

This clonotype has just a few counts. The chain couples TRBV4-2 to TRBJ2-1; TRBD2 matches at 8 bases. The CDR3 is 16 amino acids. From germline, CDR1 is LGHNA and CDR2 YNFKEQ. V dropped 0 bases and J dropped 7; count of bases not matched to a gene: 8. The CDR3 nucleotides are TGTGCCAGCAGCCAAGAAATAGCGGGGACTACAAATGAGCAGTTCTTC. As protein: CASSQEIAGTTNEQFF.

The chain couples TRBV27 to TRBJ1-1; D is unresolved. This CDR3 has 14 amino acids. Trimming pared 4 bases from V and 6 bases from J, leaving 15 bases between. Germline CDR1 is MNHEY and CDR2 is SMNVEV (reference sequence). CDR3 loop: CASSSPPSGSEAFF. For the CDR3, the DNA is TGTGCCAGCAGTTCTCCCCCCAGCGGGTCTGAAGCTTTCTTT.

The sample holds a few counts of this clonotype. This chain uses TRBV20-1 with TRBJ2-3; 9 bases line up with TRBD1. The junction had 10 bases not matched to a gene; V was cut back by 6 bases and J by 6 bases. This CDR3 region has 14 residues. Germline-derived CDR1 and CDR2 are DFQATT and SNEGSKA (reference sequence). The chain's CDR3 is CSATTGTGRDTQYF. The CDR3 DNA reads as TGCAGTGCAACCACCGGGACAGGGCGGGATACGCAGTATTTT.

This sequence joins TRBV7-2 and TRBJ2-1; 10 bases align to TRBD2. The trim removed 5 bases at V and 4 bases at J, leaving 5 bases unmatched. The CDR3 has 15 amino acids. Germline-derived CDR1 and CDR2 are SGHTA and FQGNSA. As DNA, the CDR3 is TGTGCCAGCAGCAAGACTAGCGGGTTATACAATGAGCAGTTCTTC. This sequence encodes CASSKTSGLYNEQFF.